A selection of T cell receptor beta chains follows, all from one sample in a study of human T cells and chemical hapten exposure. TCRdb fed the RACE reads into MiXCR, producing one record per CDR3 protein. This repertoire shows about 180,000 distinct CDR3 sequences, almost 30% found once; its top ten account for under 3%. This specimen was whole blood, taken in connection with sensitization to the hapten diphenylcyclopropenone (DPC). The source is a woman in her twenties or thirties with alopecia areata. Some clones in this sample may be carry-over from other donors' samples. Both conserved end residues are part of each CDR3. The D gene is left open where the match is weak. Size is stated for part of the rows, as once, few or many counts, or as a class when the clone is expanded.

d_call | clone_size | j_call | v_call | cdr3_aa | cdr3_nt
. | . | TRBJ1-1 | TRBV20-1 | CSASKGGGEAFF | TGCAGTGCTAGTAAGGGGGGAGGTGAAGCTTTCTTT
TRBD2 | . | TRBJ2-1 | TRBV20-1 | CSARDRSGNYNEQFF | TGCAGTGCTAGAGATCGCAGCGGGAACTACAATGAGCAGTTCTTC
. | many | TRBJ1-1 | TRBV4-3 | CASSQDRDGTEAFF | TGCGCCAGCAGCCAAGATCGCGATGGCACTGAAGCTTTCTTT
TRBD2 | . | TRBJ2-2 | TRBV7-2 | CASSPLGRGGLHTGELFF | TGTGCCAGCAGCCCTCTGGGGCGGGGGGGCCTACACACCGGGGAGCTGTTTTTT
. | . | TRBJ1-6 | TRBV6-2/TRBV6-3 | CASRRTGDYSPLHF | TGTGCCAGCAGACGGACGGGGGATTATTCACCCCTCCACTTT
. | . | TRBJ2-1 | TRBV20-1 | CSARRGAVSPSEQFF | TGCAGTGCTAGAAGGGGGGCGGTGAGCCCATCGGAGCAGTTCTTC
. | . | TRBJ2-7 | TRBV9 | CASSPRGRENEQYF | TGTGCCAGCAGCCCTAGAGGCAGGGAAAACGAGCAGTACTTC
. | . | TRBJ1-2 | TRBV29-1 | CSVDGSRGDYGYTF | TGCAGCGTCGACGGGAGCAGGGGAGACTATGGCTACACCTTC
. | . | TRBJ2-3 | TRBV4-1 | CASSQDFRGTDTQYF | TGCGCCAGCAGCCAAGATTTCCGCGGCACAGATACGCAGTATTTT
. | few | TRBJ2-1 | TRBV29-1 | CSTTGTPTYNEQFF | TGCAGCACCACAGGGACCCCGACCTACAATGAGCAGTTCTTC
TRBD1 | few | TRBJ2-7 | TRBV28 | CASSLGLTGGREQYF | TGTGCCAGCAGTTTAGGGTTGACAGGGGGTCGCGAGCAGTACTTC
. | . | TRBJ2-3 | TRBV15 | CATSRVTGSADTQYF | TGTGCCACCAGCAGAGTCACGGGGAGCGCAGATACGCAGTATTTT
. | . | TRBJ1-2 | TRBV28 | CASSLQGKKGYTF | TGTGCCAGCAGCCTACAAGGAAAAAAGGGCTACACCTTC
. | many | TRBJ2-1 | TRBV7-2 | CASSLGGGSYNEQFF | TGTGCCAGCAGTTTAGGAGGGGGCTCCTACAATGAGCAGTTCTTC
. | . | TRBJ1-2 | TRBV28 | CASSFIYKGNYGYTF | TGTGCCAGCAGTTTCATATACAAGGGAAACTATGGCTACACCTTC
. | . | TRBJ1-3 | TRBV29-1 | CSVGAASGNTIYF | TGCAGCGTTGGGGCAGCCTCTGGAAACACCATATATTTT
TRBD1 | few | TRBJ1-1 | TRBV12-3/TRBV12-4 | CASSLRQGTAEAFF | TGTGCCAGCAGTCTCCGACAGGGGACCGCTGAAGCTTTCTTT